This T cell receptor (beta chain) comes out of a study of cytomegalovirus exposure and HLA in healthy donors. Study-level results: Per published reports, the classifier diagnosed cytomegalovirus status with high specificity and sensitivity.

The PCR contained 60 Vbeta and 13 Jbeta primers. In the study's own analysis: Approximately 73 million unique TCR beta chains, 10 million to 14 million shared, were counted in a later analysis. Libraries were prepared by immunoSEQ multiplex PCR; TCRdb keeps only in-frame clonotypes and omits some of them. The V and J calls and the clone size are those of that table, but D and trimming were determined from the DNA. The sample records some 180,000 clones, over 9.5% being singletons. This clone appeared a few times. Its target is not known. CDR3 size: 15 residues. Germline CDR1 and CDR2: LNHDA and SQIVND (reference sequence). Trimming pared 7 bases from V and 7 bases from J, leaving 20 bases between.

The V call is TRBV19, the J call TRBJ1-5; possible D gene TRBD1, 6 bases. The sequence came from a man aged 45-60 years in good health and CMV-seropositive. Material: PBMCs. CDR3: CASTRGGAREQPQHF. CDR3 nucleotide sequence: TGTGCCAGTACCCGGGGGGGGGCGCGGGAGCAGCCCCAGCATTTT.